This TCR beta chain came from a study of T cells in Graves' hyperthyroidism and ophthalmopathy. General study points: Most expanded thyroid clonotypes above 0.001 recurred in blood. In simple terms, a model built on 13 V-J features told ophthalmopathy apart from stable hyperthyroidism.

Using RNA transcripts as the source, TCR beta CDR3 regions were amplified. HTBI primers were the set used in a first-round RT-PCR of the TCR CDR3. TCRdb re-called the multiplex PCR reads with MiXCR, one entry per CDR3 protein. The repertoire holds 90,000 to 120,000 distinct CDR3 sequences, with roughly 15% as singletons. This clonotype was seen repeatedly, ten times or more. As yet, its antigen is unknown. This TCR derives from a woman in her 50s with Graves' hyperthyroidism. The specimen was blood.

CDR3 nucleotides: TGTGCCTGGAGAGATGGATACAATCAGCCCCAGCATTTT. Its protein product is CAWRDGYNQPQHF. The genes are TRBV30 and TRBJ1-5; D is uncertain. V lost 3 bases and J 3 bases, leaving 9 bases between the germline ends. The length of the CDR3 is 13 residues. Germline CDR1 GTSNPN, CDR2 SVGIG (reference sequence).